These 9 T cell receptor beta chains originate from one sample sequenced in a study of blood T cell repertoires in COVID-19. The protocol was immunoSEQ multiplex PCR, while the TCRdb copy is restricted to in-frame clones and leaves out a portion. The sample lists fewer than 150,000 clones, 84% occurring once. The sample consisted of peripheral blood. These receptors originate from a human donor in a cohort sampled during active COVID-19.

This chain links TRBV7-8 with TRBJ2-1; 10 nucleotides line up with TRBD2. This CDR3 spans 17 amino acids. V shed 1 base and J 3 bases; nucleotides not matched to a gene: 6. From germline, CDR1 is SGHVS and CDR2 FQNEAQ. The CDR3 is CASSLVGASGGYNEQFF. CDR3 coding DNA: TGTGCCAGCAGCTTAGTAGGGGCTAGCGGGGGCTACAATGAGCAGTTCTTC.

CDR3 sequence: CASSRTGINEKLFF. The CDR3 nucleotides read TGTGCCAGCAGCCGGACAGGAATTAATGAAAAACTGTTTTTT. The chain uses TRBV7-8 and TRBJ1-4; TRBD1 aligns across 7 bases. Germline CDR1 is SGHVS and CDR2 is FQNEAQ. The CDR3 extends over 14 amino acids. With V trimmed by 5 bases and J by 4 bases, 4 bases remained unmatched.

The rearrangement links TRBV9 to TRBJ2-7, with 9 bases identical to TRBD2. CDR3 length equals 14 residues. Trimming took 5 bases from V and 2 from J; bases not matched to a gene: 5. Per germline, CDR1 SGDLS and CDR2 YYNGEE. In DNA, the CDR3 is TGTGCCAGCAGTTTCGCTAGCGGGGCCTACGAGCAGTACTTC. Translating it yields CASSFASGAYEQYF. The complete variable domain, with remaining parts taken from reference TRBV9 and TRBJ2-7, reads DSGVTQTPKHLITATGQRVTLRCSPRSGDLSVYWYQQSLDQGLQFLIQYYNGEERAKGNILERFSAQQFPDLHSELNLSSLELGDSALYFCASSFASGAYEQYFGPGTRLTVT.

This chain joins TRBV30 and TRBJ2-7; D might be TRBD2 (5 bases). V gave up 0 bases and J gave up 4 bases, with 10 bases separating them. The CDR3 has 13 amino acids. Germline CDR1 and CDR2: GTSNPN and SVGIG (reference sequence). As DNA, the CDR3 is TGTGCCTGGAGTGTCGGAGGTGGGTACGAGCAGTACTTC. This gives the protein CAWSVGGGYEQYF.

In DNA, the CDR3 is TGTGCCAGCAGTCTCGGGGGGAGCGGAGCTAACTATGGCTACACCTTC. Translating it yields CASSLGGSGANYGYTF. This chain joins TRBV28 and TRBJ1-2; TRBD1 might be the D (5 bases). The CDR3 covers 16 residues. Germline CDR1 reads MDHEN; CDR2 reads SYDVKM. The V and J ends lost 5 bases and 0 bases respectively, with 16 bases between them.

J is TRBJ1-5 and V is TRBV19, with D perhaps matching TRBD1 (5 bases). V lost 2 bases and J lost 10, with 15 bases in between. This CDR3 has 14 residues. CDR1 and CDR2 (germline): LNHDA, SQIVND (reference sequence). CDR3 sequence (DNA): TGTGCCAGTAGTATACAAGACAGTCTTTACCCCCAGCATTTT. Protein sequence: CASSIQDSLYPQHF.

The sample holds a few counts of this clone. The rearrangement links TRBV4-1 to TRBJ1-1, with TRBD1 matching over 9 bases. This CDR3 has 14 amino acids. In germline, CDR1 is MGHRA, CDR2 YSYEKL. V trimming: 4 bases; J trimming: 8 bases; junction bases outside the gene matches: 8. The CDR3 spells CASSPGQGSAEAFF. CDR3 coding DNA: TGCGCCAGCAGCCCTGGACAGGGGTCGGCGGAAGCTTTCTTT.

The chain joins TRBV7-6 to TRBJ1-2; 8 bases align to TRBD1. Germline CDR1 SGHVS, CDR2 FNYEAQ. V was clipped by 6 bases and J by 8 bases; unmatched bases: 5. This CDR3 contains 12 residues. DNA for the CDR3: TGTGCCAGCAGGTCAGGGGGCGAGGGCTACACCTTC. It is translated as CASRSGGEGYTF.

This chain links TRBV29-1 with TRBJ1-2, with 9 positions matching TRBD1. Looked up from germline, CDR1 is SQVTM and CDR2 is ANQGSEA. Trimming removed 8 bases from V and 8 bases from J; junction bases left unmatched: 15. This CDR3 is 14 amino acids long. The CDR3 loop is CSTQGGQGRLGYTF. The CDR3 DNA reads as TGCAGCACTCAAGGCGGACAGGGGAGATTAGGCTACACCTTC.